These 26 T cell receptor beta chains share one sample of origin, sequenced in a study of cytomegalovirus exposure and HLA in healthy donors. This PCR relied on a set of 60 Vbeta primers and 13 Jbeta primers. TCRdb keeps only in-frame clones here, not all; method: immunoSEQ multiplex PCR. The sample contains roughly 160,000 clones, 80% to 85% of which appear only once. What was sequenced was PBMCs. The source is a male donor in good health and CMV-seropositive.

In its sample, this clone was seen once. J is TRBJ2-7 and V is TRBV16, with a tentative D call TRBD2 (7 bases). CDR1 and CDR2 (germline): KGHSY, FQNENV. Trimming removed 5 bases from V and 4 bases from J, with 15 bases in between. There are 14 residues in the CDR3. CDR3 sequence reads: CASSSTGGPYEQYF. For the CDR3, the DNA is TGTGCCAGCAGCTCCACCGGGGGGCCGTACGAGCAGTACTTC.

With regard to this clone: One end of the junction does not line up with germline, which may come from a read error. The chain recombines TRBV6-1 with TRBJ2-6; D may be TRBD1 (5 bases). CDR1 is MNHNS, CDR2 SASEGT, per germline. The CDR3 is made up of 15 amino acids. Here the CDR3 reads CASSAPNSGANGLTF. CDR3 coding DNA: TGTGCCAGCAGTGCACCGAACTCTGGGGCCAACGGCCTGACTTTC.

This clone has a single count. V is TRBV27 and J is TRBJ2-4, with 9 bases matching TRBD1. CDR3 length: 13 amino acids. Unmatched junction bases numbered 3, after V lost 5 bases and J lost 7 bases. Germline V CDR1 and CDR2: MNHEY, SMNVEV (reference sequence). The CDR3 loop is CASSPTGGNIQYF. In nucleotides, the CDR3 is TGTGCCAGCAGTCCGACAGGGGGGAACATTCAGTACTTC.

This chain links TRBV7-9 with TRBJ2-7; a weak D match, TRBD1 (6 bases). V lost 7 bases and J 2 bases, leaving 18 bases between the germline ends. The germline V gene has CDR1 SEHNR and CDR2 FQNEAQ (reference sequence). The CDR3 loop spans 15 amino acids. In DNA form, the CDR3 reads TGTGCCAGCAACACCCCGAGGCAGGGGACCTACGAGCAGTACTTC. Protein: CASNTPRQGTYEQYF.

The CDR3 here is CASSLNLAGSTDTQYF. CDR3 in DNA: TGTGCCAGCAGCTTAAATCTAGCGGGAAGCACAGATACGCAGTATTTT. The chain uses TRBV7-8 and TRBJ2-3; 9 bases align to TRBD2. The CDR3 spans 16 residues. Germline loops: CDR1 SGHVS, CDR2 FQNEAQ. V lost 2 bases, J lost 0 bases, and 3 bases stayed unmatched.

The rearrangement links TRBV4-3 to TRBJ2-7; weak D call: TRBD1 (5 bases). Between the trimmed V and J ends, which lost 0 bases and 3 bases, there was a span of 9 bases. Germline V gene sequence: CDR1 LGHNA, CDR2 YSLEER. This CDR3 has 14 residues. This CDR3 reads CASSQDWGGYEQYF. For the CDR3, the DNA is TGCGCCAGCAGCCAAGATTGGGGCGGCTACGAGCAGTACTTC.

The rearrangement links TRBV28 to TRBJ2-1; 7 bases fit TRBD2. The J segment lost 4 bases and the V segment lost 2 bases, leaving 11 bases of the junction unmatched. The germline gives CDR1 MDHEN, CDR2 SYDVKM. CDR3 length: 17 amino acids. The CDR3 loop reads CASSLNVGASGYNEQFF. CDR3 coding DNA: TGTGCCAGCAGTTTAAACGTAGGGGCTAGCGGTTACAATGAGCAGTTCTTC.

The chain couples TRBV27 to TRBJ2-7; D is unresolved. V was clipped by 3 bases and J by 5 bases, with 11 bases between them. Germline CDR1 and CDR2: MNHEY and SMNVEV (reference sequence). CDR3 length equals 13 residues. As DNA, the CDR3 is TGTGCCAGCAGTTTTCAGGTTTCTAACGAGCAGTACTTC. Protein product: CASSFQVSNEQYF.

This clone was seen a handful of times. In DNA, the CDR3 is TGTGCCATATCGTCCCGGGAGGACTACGAGCAGTACTTC. Its protein product is CAISSREDYEQYF. V gene TRBV10-3 combines with J gene TRBJ2-7, with 7 nucleotides matching TRBD2. The J segment lost 3 bases and the V segment lost 9 bases, leaving 8 bases of the junction unmatched. Germline V gene sequence: CDR1 ENHRY, CDR2 SYGVKD. The CDR3 spans 13 residues.

The rearrangement links TRBV7-8 to TRBJ2-6; 9 bases agree with TRBD1. V shed 2 bases, J shed 2 bases, and the junction held 13 bases outside the gene matches. From germline, CDR1 is SGHVS and CDR2 FQNEAQ. The CDR3 is 20 residues long. This CDR3 reads CASSLSRRQGVDAGANVLTF. The CDR3 DNA follows: TGTGCCAGCAGCTTAAGTCGCCGACAGGGGGTGGATGCTGGGGCCAACGTCCTGACTTTC.

V usage is TRBV5-1 and J usage is TRBJ2-3; D ambiguous. There are 16 residues in the CDR3. Trimming took off 0 bases at V and 0 bases at J, with 11 bases between the two ends. In germline, CDR1 is SGHRS, CDR2 YFSETQ. The CDR3 spells CASSLGLDPSTDTQYF. CDR3 in DNA: TGCGCCAGCAGCTTGGGCCTAGATCCTAGCACAGATACGCAGTATTTT.

The CDR3 nucleotides read TGCGCCACCTCCCCGGGACTGAACTCCTACGAGCAGTACTTC. Translation gives CATSPGLNSYEQYF. This chain joins TRBV5-1 and TRBJ2-7; the D gene is possibly TRBD2 (6 bases). Trimming removed 9 bases from V and 0 bases from J, with 16 bases in between. The germline V gene has CDR1 SGHRS and CDR2 YFSETQ. CDR3 size: 14 residues.

This chain links TRBV15 with TRBJ2-7, with D possibly matching TRBD1 (5 bases). V lost 1 base and J lost 6, with 13 bases in between. Germline-derived CDR1 and CDR2 are LNHNV and YYDKDF (reference sequence). The CDR3 sequence is 14 residues long. The CDR3 spells CATSRGGSRGEQYF. CDR3 in DNA: TGTGCCACCAGCAGAGGGGGCTCCCGTGGCGAGCAGTACTTC.

This clone was seen repeatedly, ten times or more. This chain joins TRBV6-5 and TRBJ2-3, with D perhaps TRBD2 (5 bases). This CDR3 is built from 13 residues. Trimming removed 4 bases at V and 3 bases at J, with 8 bases between. Germline V CDR1 and CDR2: MNHEY, SVGAGI. The CDR3 nucleotides read TGTGCCAGCAGTTCAGCGGAGACAGATACGCAGTATTTT. Translation: CASSSAETDTQYF.

This clone showed up just once. The genes are TRBV15 and TRBJ1-5, with 9 bases matching TRBD1. V shed 5 bases and J 7 bases; nucleotides not matched to a gene: 12. From germline, CDR1 is LNHNV and CDR2 YYDKDF (reference sequence). This CDR3 comprises 16 residues. The CDR3 protein is CATSVGRDRVRQPQHF. CDR3 bases: TGTGCCACCAGCGTTGGCCGGGACAGGGTGCGGCAGCCCCAGCATTTT.

This clone was observed a handful of times. The rearrangement uses TRBV15 and TRBJ2-5; 11 positions match TRBD1. This CDR3 comprises 17 residues. V shed 1 base, J shed 4 bases, and the junction held 8 bases outside the gene matches. The V gene's germline CDR1 is LNHNV and CDR2 YYDKDF (reference sequence). The CDR3 coding sequence is TGTGCCACCAGCAGAGCTCCCGGACAGGGGGCAGGAGAGACCCAGTACTTC. Amino acid sequence: CATSRAPGQGAGETQYF.

This clone occurred once. This chain uses TRBV6-5 with TRBJ1-1, with 8 bases aligning to TRBD1. The germline V gene has CDR1 MNHEY and CDR2 SVGAGI. The CDR3 length is 14 residues. The trim removed 6 bases at V and 1 base at J, leaving 4 bases unmatched. CDR3 DNA sequence: TGTGCCAGCAGGATGGGACAGGCGAACACTGAAGCTTTCTTT. This sequence encodes CASRMGQANTEAFF.

V and J are TRBV27 and TRBJ2-7, with 12 bases aligning to TRBD2. The CDR3 consists of 17 residues. The junction had 6 bases not matched to a gene; V was cut back by 3 bases and J by 0 bases. The germline gives CDR1 MNHEY, CDR2 SMNVEV (reference sequence). Here the CDR3 reads CASSFLAGGPFSYEQYF. CDR3 DNA: TGTGCCAGCAGTTTCCTAGCGGGAGGGCCGTTCTCCTACGAGCAGTACTTC.

The chain has TRBV10-2 and TRBJ2-1; 8 bases agree with TRBD2. Germline-derived CDR1 and CDR2 are WSHSY and SAAADI. J gave up 7 bases and V 6 bases, and 11 bases lay outside the gene matches. This CDR3 is 15 amino acids long. Written as DNA, the CDR3 is TGCGCCAGCAGAGAGAGAGCGGGGGTCTATAATGAGCAGTTCTTC. Its protein is CASRERAGVYNEQFF.

This clone has a handful of counts. CDR3 sequence (DNA): TGTGCCAGCAGTTGGACAGGGCCCTACGAGCAGTACTTC. This sequence encodes CASSWTGPYEQYF. This chain connects TRBV28 to TRBJ2-7; 8 bases agree with TRBD1. This CDR3 contains 13 residues. Trimming cost V 4 bases and J 2 bases; bases outside gene matches: 1. Germline values: CDR1 MDHEN, CDR2 SYDVKM.

This chain links TRBV29-1 with TRBJ2-3; 11 nucleotides agree with TRBD2. CDR1 is SQVTM, CDR2 ANQGSEA, per germline. This CDR3 is built from 15 residues. The V and J ends lost 4 bases and 6 bases, in that order; junction bases with no gene match: 9. CDR3 in DNA: TGCAGCGTTGGTATAGCGGGGGGGCATGGGGATACGCAGTATTTT. This translates into CSVGIAGGHGDTQYF.

About this clone: The junction departs from germline at one end; a sequencing error may be responsible. V gene TRBV5-4 combines with J gene TRBJ2-6; 8 bases line up with TRBD2. The CDR3 totals 18 residues. Germline V gene data show CDR1 as SGHNT and CDR2 as YYREEE (reference sequence). CDR3 region: CASSFGGGLSSGANGLTF. In DNA, the CDR3 is TGTGCCAGCAGCTTCGGCGGGGGGCTCTCCTCTGGGGCCAACGGCCTGACTTTC. Looking up the rest from reference TRBV5-4 and TRBJ2-6 gives the full variable domain: ETGVTQSPTHLIKTRGQQVTLRCSSQSGHNTVSWYQQALGQGPQFIFQYYREEENGRGNFPPRFSGLQFPNYSSELNVNALELDDSALYLCASSFGGGLSSGANGLTFGAGSRLTVL.

This clone was seen once. The chain uses TRBV19 and TRBJ2-7; 10 bases are shared with TRBD2. The CDR3 runs 16 residues. Germline assignment: CDR1 LNHDA and CDR2 SQIVND (reference sequence). The V segment lost 3 bases and the J segment 3 bases; nucleotides outside the gene matches: 8. In nucleotides, the CDR3 is TGTGCCAGTAGTATCACAGGGGCTAGCGGGAGCTACGAGCAGTACTTC. Translation: CASSITGASGSYEQYF.

V and J are TRBV5-1 and TRBJ1-2; D is perhaps TRBD1 (6 bases). V was trimmed by 0 bases and J by 6 bases, leaving 9 bases between them. The CDR3 is 13 amino acids. Germline CDR1 is SGHRS and CDR2 is YFSETQ. For the CDR3, the DNA is TGCGCCAGCAGCTTGGTACAGGGCCATGGCTACACCTTC. The encoded protein is CASSLVQGHGYTF.

The V gene is TRBV28, the J gene TRBJ2-7; 12 bases agree with TRBD1. This CDR3 has 15 amino acids. Germline V gene data show CDR1 as MDHEN and CDR2 as SYDVKM. After removal of 6 bases from V and 5 bases from J, the junction contained 8 bases not matched to a gene. For the CDR3, the DNA is TGTGCCAGCAGGGCCGGGACAGGGGGCAAACACGAGCAGTACTTC. Translating it yields CASRAGTGGKHEQYF.

This clone was observed a handful of times. V is TRBV11-2 and J is TRBJ1-1, with D tentatively TRBD1 (6 bases). The CDR3 is made up of 13 amino acids. Deletions cut 0 bases from V and 8 bases from J, with 10 bases between. Germline CDR1 reads SGHAT; CDR2 reads FQNNGV. This CDR3 reads CASSLDRGGEAFF. The CDR3 DNA follows: TGTGCCAGCAGCTTAGATAGGGGGGGGGAAGCTTTCTTT.